What follows are 20 T cell receptor beta chains derived from one specimen sequenced in a study of T cells in Graves' hyperthyroidism and ophthalmopathy. The investigators amplified TCR beta CDR3 regions from RNA transcripts. HTBI primers drove first-round RT-PCR of the TCR CDR3. TCRdb recomputed calls from the multiplex PCR reads with MiXCR, one row per CDR3 protein. This sample yields hundreds of thousands of distinct CDR3 sequences, of which roughly 15% are seen a single time; roughly a tenth belongs to the top ten. Sequenced sample: blood. All receptors derive from a woman aged 18-29 years with Graves' hyperthyroidism.

The genes are TRBV7-9 and TRBJ2-2, with D perhaps TRBD1 or TRBD2 (7 bases each). There are 19 residues in the CDR3. Germline values: CDR1 SEHNR, CDR2 FQNEAQ (reference sequence). Between the trimmed V and J ends, which lost 5 bases and 1 base, there was a span of 23 bases. The CDR3 DNA sequence: TGTGCCAGCAGCCCCTGGGGAGGGGGCGCTCAATGGAACACCGGGGAGCTGTTTTTT. It yields the protein CASSPWGGGAQWNTGELFF.

This clonotype was seen more than once but under ten times. This clone may be a read error of a much larger clone one base away. The chain combines TRBV2 with TRBJ1-1; 9 bases are a match to TRBD1. This CDR3 is 13 amino acids long. Germline V gene data show CDR1 as SNHLY and CDR2 as FYNNEI. CDR3 DNA sequence: TGTGCCAGCAGATGGGACAGGGACACTGGAGCTTTCTTT. Translation gives CASRWDRDTGAFF.

This chain uses TRBV3-1 with TRBJ1-6; 9 nucleotides agree with TRBD1. The germline V gene has CDR1 LGHDT and CDR2 YNNKEL (reference sequence). V was pared by 4 bases and J by 9 bases, with 13 bases of the junction left unmatched. The CDR3 consists of 17 residues. This chain's CDR3 is CASSPQARRDRVSPLHF. CDR3 sequence (DNA): TGTGCCAGCAGCCCGCAGGCCCGCCGGGACAGGGTTTCACCCCTCCACTTT.

This clonotype was seen at least ten times. J is TRBJ2-1 and V is TRBV2; 8 bases match TRBD1. The germline gives CDR1 SNHLY, CDR2 FYNNEI. There are 16 residues in the CDR3. Germline trimming cut 7 bases from V and 3 bases from J; bases unmatched to any gene: 11. The CDR3 loop reads CASTYEPGTGYNEQFF. Written as DNA, the CDR3 is TGTGCCAGCACATACGAGCCCGGGACAGGCTACAATGAGCAGTTCTTC.

The chain uses TRBV29-1 and TRBJ1-2; 9 nucleotides agree with TRBD1. Trimming at V came to 7 bases and at J to 4 bases, leaving 13 bases not matched to a gene. There are 15 residues in the CDR3. The germline V gene encodes CDR1 SQVTM and CDR2 ANQGSEA. CDR3 residues: CSAQQGTGMGYGYTF. The CDR3 bases are TGCAGCGCCCAACAGGGGACAGGGATGGGCTATGGCTACACCTTC.

The rearrangement uses TRBV4-2 and TRBJ2-7, with TRBD2 identical over 7 bases. The CDR3 has 17 amino acids. Germline values: CDR1 LGHNA, CDR2 YNFKEQ. V shed 0 bases, J shed 4 bases, and the junction held 12 bases outside the gene matches. CDR3 amino acids: CASSQDHEREGFYEQYF. DNA for the CDR3: TGTGCCAGCAGCCAAGATCACGAGCGGGAAGGTTTTTACGAGCAGTACTTC.

The genes are TRBV28 and TRBJ2-1, with 7 positions matching TRBD1. The CDR3 length is 17 residues. Per the germline V gene, CDR1 is MDHEN and CDR2 is SYDVKM. With 3 bases clipped from V and 3 bases from J, the junction kept 11 bases outside the gene matches. CDR3 in amino acids: CASSFNPRQGDYNEQFF. CDR3 DNA: TGTGCCAGCAGTTTTAACCCCCGACAGGGTGACTACAATGAGCAGTTCTTC.

This clonotype was recorded at least ten times. The V and J genes are TRBV6-8 and TRBJ1-5; 7 bases map to TRBD1. Germline CDR1 is MNHGY and CDR2 is SAAAGT. Unmatched junction bases numbered 10, after V lost 4 bases and J lost 1 base. The CDR3 extends over 17 amino acids. The CDR3 is CASSSPQGKVSNQPQHF. CDR3 in DNA: TGTGCCAGCAGTTCGCCACAGGGGAAAGTGAGCAATCAGCCCCAGCATTTT.

The chain joins TRBV7-9 to TRBJ2-1; a weak D match, TRBD1 (6 bases). Per germline, CDR1 SEHNR and CDR2 FQNEAQ (reference sequence). Trimming removed 5 bases at V and 3 bases at J, with 14 bases between. The CDR3 sequence is 15 residues long. Here the CDR3 reads CASSPTGWGYNEQFF. The CDR3, as DNA: TGTGCCAGCAGCCCCACAGGGTGGGGCTACAATGAGCAGTTCTTC.

This clonotype occurred many times. The rearrangement joins TRBV3-1 to TRBJ2-4, with D perhaps being TRBD1 or TRBD2 (5 bases each). Trimming left V 8 bases short and J 7 bases short, with 12 bases between. The germline CDR1 and CDR2 sequences are LGHDT and YNNKEL (reference sequence). This CDR3 has 12 residues. The CDR3 is CASSGDLNIQYF. The CDR3 nucleotides read TGTGCCAGCTCCGGGGACCTCAACATTCAGTACTTC.

This clonotype was found many times. The rearrangement uses TRBV12-3 or TRBV12-4 and TRBJ2-7; D call uncertain. The CDR3 length is 14 residues. Trimming removed 3 bases from V and 3 bases from J, with 12 bases in between. CDR3 in DNA: TGTGCCAGCAGTTTCCGCTTTCCTAACTACGAGCAGTACTTC. It is translated as CASSFRFPNYEQYF.

This chain connects TRBV20-1 to TRBJ1-1, with D possibly TRBD1 on 5 matching bases. CDR3 length: 14 amino acids. V was trimmed by 5 bases and J by 10 bases, leaving 23 bases between them. The V gene's germline CDR1 is DFQATT and CDR2 SNEGSKA (reference sequence). CDR3 DNA sequence: TGCAGTGCTTCTTGGGGCATCGGGAAACAAGGAGCTTTCTTT. Encoded protein: CSASWGIGKQGAFF.

This clonotype turned up a few times. The J gene is TRBJ2-7, the V gene TRBV15; D tentatively fits TRBD1 or TRBD2 (5 bases each). Germline lookup yields CDR1 LNHNV and CDR2 YYDKDF (reference sequence). CDR3 length: 14 amino acids. The germline V and J ends were trimmed by 5 bases and 3 bases, with 14 bases remaining between them. The CDR3 sequence: CATSPGAYVYEQYF. In nucleotides, the CDR3 is TGTGCCACCAGCCCCGGGGCGTACGTCTACGAGCAGTACTTC.

The rearrangement joins TRBV6-2 or TRBV6-3 to TRBJ1-5, with 7 positions matching TRBD1. V was clipped by 7 bases and J by 6 bases; unmatched bases: 9. Germline lookup yields CDR1 MNHEY and CDR2 SVGEGT. This CDR3 has 14 residues. This CDR3 is CASMRGNRGQPQHF. Here the CDR3 DNA reads TGTGCCAGCATGAGGGGGAACAGGGGTCAGCCCCAGCATTTT.

The chain joins TRBV4-1 to TRBJ2-1; D ambiguous. The germline V and J ends were trimmed by 4 bases and 3 bases, with 16 bases remaining between them. Germline V lookup: CDR1 MGHRA, CDR2 YSYEKL. The CDR3 sequence is 16 residues long. CDR3 amino acids: CASSPQPRIFYNEQFF. The CDR3 nucleotides read TGCGCCAGCAGCCCCCAACCCAGGATTTTCTACAATGAGCAGTTCTTC.

J is TRBJ2-7 and V is TRBV20-1; 10 bases map to TRBD2. There are 13 residues in the CDR3. Germline V gene data show CDR1 as DFQATT and CDR2 as SNEGSKA (reference sequence). Trimming at V came to 0 bases and at J to 7 bases, leaving 3 bases not matched to a gene. CDR3 in amino acids: CSARDTTSGEQYF. CDR3 bases: TGCAGTGCTAGAGATACGACTAGCGGGGAGCAGTACTTC.

This clonotype was counted only a few times. This chain joins TRBV14 and TRBJ2-5; a weak D match, TRBD2 (6 bases). The CDR3 loop spans 15 amino acids. The ends were cut back, 1 base at V and 5 bases at J, with 14 bases in the middle. Germline values: CDR1 SGHDN, CDR2 FVKESK. This CDR3 is CASSQGLAVPETQYF. The CDR3 region has the DNA TGTGCCAGCAGCCAAGGGTTAGCGGTACCCGAGACCCAGTACTTC. Using reference TRBV14 and TRBJ2-5 for the parts outside the CDR3, the full variable domain is EAGVTQFPSHSVIEKGQTVTLRCDPISGHDNLYWYRRVMGKEIKFLLHFVKESKQDESGMPNNRFLAERTGGTYSTLKVQPAELEDSGVYFCASSQGLAVPETQYFGPGTRLLVL.

The chain joins TRBV27 to TRBJ2-7; TRBD1 aligns across 7 bases. The CDR3 is made up of 13 amino acids. Germline assignment: CDR1 MNHEY and CDR2 SMNVEV (reference sequence). Trimming at V came to 9 bases and at J to 0 bases, leaving 5 bases not matched to a gene. This chain's CDR3 is CASGTASSYEQYF. The CDR3 coding sequence is TGTGCCAGTGGGACAGCTAGCTCCTACGAGCAGTACTTC.

This clonotype was counted only a few times. The V call is TRBV20-1, the J call TRBJ1-5, with D perhaps matching TRBD1 (5 bases). Germline lookup yields CDR1 DFQATT and CDR2 SNEGSKA (reference sequence). The CDR3 length is 13 residues. The V gene lost 0 bases and the J gene lost 6 bases, with 9 bases spanning the gap. DNA for the CDR3: TGCAGTGCTAGAGAGGCAGGGACTCAGCCCCAGCATTTT. Protein product: CSAREAGTQPQHF.

This rearrangement joins TRBV7-3 to TRBJ1-2; D not resolved. Per germline, CDR1 SGHTA and CDR2 FQGTGA. V lost 1 base to trimming and J lost 8 bases, with 5 bases between them. There are 11 residues in the CDR3. CDR3 protein: CASSLKEGYTF. The CDR3 coding sequence is TGTGCCAGCAGCTTAAAAGAGGGCTACACCTTC.